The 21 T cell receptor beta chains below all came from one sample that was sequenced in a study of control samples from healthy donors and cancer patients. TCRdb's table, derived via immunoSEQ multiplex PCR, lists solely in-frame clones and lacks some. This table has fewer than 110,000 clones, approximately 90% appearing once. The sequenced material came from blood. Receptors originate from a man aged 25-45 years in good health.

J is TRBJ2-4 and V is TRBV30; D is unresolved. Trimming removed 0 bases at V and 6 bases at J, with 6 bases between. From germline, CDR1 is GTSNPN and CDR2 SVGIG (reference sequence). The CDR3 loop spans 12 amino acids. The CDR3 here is CAWSVLGNIQYF. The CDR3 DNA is TGTGCCTGGAGTGTACTGGGAAACATTCAGTACTTC. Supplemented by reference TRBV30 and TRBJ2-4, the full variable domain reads SQTIHQWPATLVQPVGSPLSLECTVEGTSNPNLYWYRQAAGRGLQLLFYSVGIGQISSEVPQNLSASRPQDRQFILSSKKLLLSDSGFYLCAWSVLGNIQYFGAGTRLSVL.

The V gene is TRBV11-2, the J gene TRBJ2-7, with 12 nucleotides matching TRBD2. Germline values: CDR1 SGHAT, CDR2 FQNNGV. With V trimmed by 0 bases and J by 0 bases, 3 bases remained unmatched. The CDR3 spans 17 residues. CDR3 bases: TGTGCCAGCAGCTTAGAGCTAGCGGGAGGGTCCTCCTACGAGCAGTACTTC. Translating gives CASSLELAGGSSYEQYF.

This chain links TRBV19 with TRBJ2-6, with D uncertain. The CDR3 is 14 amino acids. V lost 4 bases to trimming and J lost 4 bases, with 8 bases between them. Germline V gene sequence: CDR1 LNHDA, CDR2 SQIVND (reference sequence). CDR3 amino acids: CASSNGPGANVLTF. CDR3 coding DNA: TGTGCCAGTAGTAACGGACCCGGGGCCAACGTCCTGACTTTC.

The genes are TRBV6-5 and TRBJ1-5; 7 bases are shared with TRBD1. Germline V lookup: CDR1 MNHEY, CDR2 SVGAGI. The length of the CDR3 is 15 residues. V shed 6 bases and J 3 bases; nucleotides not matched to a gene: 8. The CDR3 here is CASRRDSTFNQPQHF. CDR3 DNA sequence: TGTGCCAGCAGGAGGGACAGCACTTTCAATCAGCCCCAGCATTTT.

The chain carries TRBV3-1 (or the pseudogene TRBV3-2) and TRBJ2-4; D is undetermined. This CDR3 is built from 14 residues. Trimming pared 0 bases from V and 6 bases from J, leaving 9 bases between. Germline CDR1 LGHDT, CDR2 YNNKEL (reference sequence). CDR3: CASSQEITLNIQYF. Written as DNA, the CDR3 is TGTGCCAGCAGCCAAGAAATAACCTTAAACATTCAGTACTTC.

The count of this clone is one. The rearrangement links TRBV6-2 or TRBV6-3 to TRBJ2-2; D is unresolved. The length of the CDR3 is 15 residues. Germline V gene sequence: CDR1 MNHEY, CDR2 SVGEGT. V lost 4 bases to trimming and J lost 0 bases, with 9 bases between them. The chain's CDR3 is CASSLGQTNTGELFF. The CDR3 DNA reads TGTGCCAGCAGTTTAGGGCAGACGAACACCGGGGAGCTGTTTTTT.

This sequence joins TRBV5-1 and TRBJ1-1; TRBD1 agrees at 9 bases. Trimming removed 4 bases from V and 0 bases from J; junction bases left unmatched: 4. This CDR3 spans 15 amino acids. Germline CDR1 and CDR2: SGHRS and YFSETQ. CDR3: CASSRGQGMNTEAFF. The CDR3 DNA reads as TGCGCCAGCAGCCGGGGACAGGGCATGAACACTGAAGCTTTCTTT.

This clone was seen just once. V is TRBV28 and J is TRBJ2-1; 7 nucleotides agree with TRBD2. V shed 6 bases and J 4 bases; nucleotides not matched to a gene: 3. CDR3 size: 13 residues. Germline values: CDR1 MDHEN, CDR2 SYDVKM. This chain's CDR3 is CASREGGYNEQFF. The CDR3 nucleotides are TGTGCCAGCAGAGAGGGAGGGTACAATGAGCAGTTCTTC.

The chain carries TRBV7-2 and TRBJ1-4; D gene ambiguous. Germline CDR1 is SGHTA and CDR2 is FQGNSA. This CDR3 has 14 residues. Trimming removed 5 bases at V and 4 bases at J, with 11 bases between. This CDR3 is CASSPQFLNEKLFF. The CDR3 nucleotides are TGTGCCAGCAGCCCACAGTTTCTTAATGAAAAACTGTTTTTT.

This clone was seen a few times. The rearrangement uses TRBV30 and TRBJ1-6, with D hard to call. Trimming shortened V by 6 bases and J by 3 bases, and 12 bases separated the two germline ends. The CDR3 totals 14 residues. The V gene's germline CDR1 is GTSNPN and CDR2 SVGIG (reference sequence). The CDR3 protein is CACRRAGYNSPLHF. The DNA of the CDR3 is TGTGCCTGTCGTCGGGCAGGCTATAATTCACCCCTCCACTTT. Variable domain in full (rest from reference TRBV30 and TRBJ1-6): SQTIHQWPATLVQPVGSPLSLECTVEGTSNPNLYWYRQAAGRGLQLLFYSVGIGQISSEVPQNLSASRPQDRQFILSSKKLLLSDSGFYLCACRRAGYNSPLHFGNGTRLTVT.

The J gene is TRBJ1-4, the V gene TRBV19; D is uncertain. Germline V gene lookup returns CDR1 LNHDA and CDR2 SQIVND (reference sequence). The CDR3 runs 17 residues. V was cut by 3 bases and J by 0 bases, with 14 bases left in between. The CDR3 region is CASSISGEDPTNEKLFF. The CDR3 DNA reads TGTGCCAGTAGTATCAGCGGGGAGGACCCAACTAATGAAAAACTGTTTTTT.

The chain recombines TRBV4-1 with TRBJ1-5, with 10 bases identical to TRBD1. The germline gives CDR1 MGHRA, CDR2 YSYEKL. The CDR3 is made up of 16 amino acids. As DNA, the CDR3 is TGCGCATGGGGGGACAGGGGTCGATTTGGTAATCAGCCCCAGCATTTT. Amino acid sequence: CAWGDRGRFGNQPQHF.

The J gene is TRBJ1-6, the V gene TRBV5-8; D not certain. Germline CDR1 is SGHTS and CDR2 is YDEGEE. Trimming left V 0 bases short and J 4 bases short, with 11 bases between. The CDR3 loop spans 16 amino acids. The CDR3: CASSLAEQRYNSPLHF. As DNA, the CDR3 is TGTGCCAGCAGCTTGGCCGAACAGAGGTATAATTCACCCCTCCACTTT.

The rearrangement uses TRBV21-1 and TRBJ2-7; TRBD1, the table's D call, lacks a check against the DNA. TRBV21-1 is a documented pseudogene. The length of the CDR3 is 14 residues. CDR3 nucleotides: TGTGCCAGCAGCAAAGGTAACAGAGCCTACGAGCAGTACGTC. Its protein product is CASSKGNRAYEQYV.

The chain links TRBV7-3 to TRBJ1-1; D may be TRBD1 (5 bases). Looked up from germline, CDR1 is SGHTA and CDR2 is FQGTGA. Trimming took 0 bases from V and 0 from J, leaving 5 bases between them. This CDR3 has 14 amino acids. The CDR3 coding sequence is TGTGCCAGCAGCTTAACGGGGGTGAACACTGAAGCTTTCTTT. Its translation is CASSLTGVNTEAFF.

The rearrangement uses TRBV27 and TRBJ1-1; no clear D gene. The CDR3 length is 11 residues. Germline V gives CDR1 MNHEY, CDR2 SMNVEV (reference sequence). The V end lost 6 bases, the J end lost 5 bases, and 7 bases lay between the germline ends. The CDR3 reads CASRGITEAFF. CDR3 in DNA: TGTGCCAGCAGGGGTATAACTGAAGCTTTCTTT.

The CDR3 sequence is CASSFSGGREETQYF. The CDR3 DNA reads as TGTGCCAGCAGCTTTAGCGGGGGGAGAGAAGAGACCCAGTACTTC. This chain connects TRBV11-2 to TRBJ2-5; 10 nucleotides align to TRBD2. The germline V gene encodes CDR1 SGHAT and CDR2 FQNNGV. The junction had 4 bases not matched to a gene; V was cut back by 3 bases and J by 3 bases. The CDR3 consists of 15 residues.

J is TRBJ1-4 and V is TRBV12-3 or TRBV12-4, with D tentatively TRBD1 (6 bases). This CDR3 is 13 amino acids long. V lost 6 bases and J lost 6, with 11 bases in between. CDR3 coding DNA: TGTGCCAGCAGCTGGGGGCCGGATGAAAAACTGTTTTTT. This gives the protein CASSWGPDEKLFF.

The CDR3 sequence: CASRDSLGGNTIYF. The CDR3 DNA reads as TGTGCCAGCAGGGACAGTTTGGGTGGAAACACCATATATTTT. The chain recombines TRBV6-5 with TRBJ1-3; TRBD1 is a possible D gene (6 bases). Trimming removed 6 bases at V and 3 bases at J, with 12 bases between. The germline V gene encodes CDR1 MNHEY and CDR2 SVGAGI. This CDR3 is built from 14 residues.

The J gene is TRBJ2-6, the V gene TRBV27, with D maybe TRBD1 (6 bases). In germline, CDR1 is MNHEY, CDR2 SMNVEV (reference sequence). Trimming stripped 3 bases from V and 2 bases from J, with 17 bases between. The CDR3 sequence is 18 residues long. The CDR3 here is CASSFLRQGQAGANVLTF. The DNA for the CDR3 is TGTGCCAGCAGTTTCCTCCGCCAGGGGCAGGCTGGGGCCAACGTCCTGACTTTC.

The CDR3 here is CASSLKRTGDTGELFF. The CDR3 nucleotides read TGCGCCAGCAGCTTGAAGAGGACAGGGGACACCGGGGAGCTGTTTTTT. The chain uses TRBV5-1 and TRBJ2-2; 9 bases match TRBD1. From germline, CDR1 is SGHRS and CDR2 YFSETQ. Trimming took 1 base from V and 3 from J; bases not matched to a gene: 4. This CDR3 comprises 16 residues.